This T cell receptor (beta chain) appears in the sequencing data of a study of cytomegalovirus exposure and HLA in healthy donors. The PCR had 60 Vbeta and 13 Jbeta primers. The table came from immunoSEQ multiplex PCR; TCRdb's copy has only in-frame clones and leaves some out. The profile shows around 150,000 clones, roughly three quarters of them singletons. Points on this clone: Its matching antigen is unknown.

Study observations and caveats: Analyzed later, most CMV-associated TCR beta chains appeared HLA-restricted.

From germline, CDR1 is LNHDA and CDR2 SQIVND (reference sequence). The CDR3 sequence is 15 residues long. V lost 9 bases, J lost 6 bases, and 20 bases lay in between. This sequence joins TRBV19 and TRBJ2-2, with a possible D match to TRBD2 (5 bases). The receptor comes from a man aged 55 to 69 in good health and CMV-seronegative. What was sequenced was PBMCs. CDR3 nucleotides: TGTGCCAGCTCCCTGGAGCTTAGCGTCGCCGGGGAGCTGTTTTTT. It encodes CASSLELSVAGELFF.